The entry below gives a single T cell receptor (beta chain) sequence along with its context. This clone was recorded a few times. Its antigen is not yet known. The input lacks base qualities; no much larger clone sits a single base away. Library construction relied on the immunoSEQ multiplex PCR assay. The original methods were these. Repertoires were summarized in terms of richness and clonality, and significantly expanded and contracted clones between pre- and post-therapy samples were identified. TCRdb holds this immuneACCESS table with in-frame rearrangements only. Some clones are missing; in checked studies, unresolved V genes explain under half, and the rest has no known cause. For V, J and clone size, that table is used; D and trimming come from the DNA. This sample gives 8,500 to 10,000 clones in total; roughly 80% of them show up just once. The top ten clonotypes cover around 7.5% of the sample.

The time point label corresponds to: at surgical resection after neoadjuvant nivolumab +/- ipilimumab. Samples were obtained from the phase 2 randomized NEOSTAR trial, in which neoadjuvant nivolumab or nivolumab plus ipilimumab followed by surgery was tested in operable NSCLC. The sample originates from a study of neoadjuvant nivolumab and ipilimumab in lung cancer (dated by TCRdb to about 2020). As for the study more broadly: In the NEOSTAR trial, nivolumab was administered intravenously at 3 mg/kg on days 1, 15 and 29, and the combination arm also received ipilimumab 1 mg/kg on day 1 only. The major pathologic response (MPR) rate in the intention-to-treat population in each study arm was designated as the primary trial endpoint. A total of about 46 patients with operable NSCLC were treated in the trial, with about 23 randomized to nivolumab monotherapy and 21 randomized to nivolumab plus ipilimumab. The study compared TCR repertoires in pretherapy (baseline) peripheral blood with TCR repertoires in tumors resected at surgery after neoadjuvant immune checkpoint blockade. Matched pretherapy and resected tumor pairs were analyzed for seven patients, of whom four received nivolumab and three received nivolumab plus ipilimumab. What the research found in general, with its limitations: A small number of samples was subjected to TCR sequencing. Greater TCR richness and clonality were observed in resected tumors than in tumor-adjacent uninvolved lung, and increases were observed in more dual-therapy-treated tumors. From pretherapy to surgery, tumor T-cell richness and clonality increased in three of three dual-therapy tumors but in only two of four nivolumab-treated tumors. Pretherapy blood TCR richness correlated positively with richness in tumors resected after neoadjuvant therapy (Spearman R ≈ 0.8). There was no significant correlation between TCR clonality and pathologic tumor regression, and just a single major-pathologic-response sample was available for the clonality-regression analysis.

Reading from cysteine to phenylalanine, the CDR3 counts 14 amino acids. Only the CDR3 region is kept as DNA, spanning 42 bases read in frame from base 1. CDR1 is given as MGHRA and CDR2 as YSYEKL, both from the germline V gene. V was cut back by 3 bases and J by 7 bases, leaving a gap of 16 bases between them. This TCR came from an adult with non-small cell lung cancer. Some clones in this sample may be carry-over from other donors' samples. The sequenced sample was tumor tissue, obtained after neoadjuvant nivolumab, alone or with ipilimumab, at or shortly before surgery. The rearrangement combines TRBV4-1 with TRBJ2-7; a weak D assignment points to TRBD2 (5 bases agree). The CDR3 corresponds to CASSHPDTGGEQYF. The base sequence is TGCGCCAGCAGCCACCCGGATACCGGCGGGGAGCAGTACTTC.